This TCR beta chain comes out of a study of read filtering for tumor transcriptome and immune sequencing. The library was built from approximately 400 ng RNA with molecular barcoded adaptors for alpha/delta and beta/gamma chains. In TCRdb, the reads were re-called with MiXCR into one record per CDR3 protein. The repertoire holds about 46,000 distinct CDR3 sequences, with 15% to 20% as singletons. This clonotype was seen a handful of times. Germline CDR1 and CDR2: SGHRS and YFSETQ. Deletions cut 4 bases from V and 0 bases from J, with 10 bases between. CDR3 length: 15 residues. The specimen sequenced was a population of CD138-negative cells sorted from bone marrow. This chain links TRBV5-1 with TRBJ2-2, with D tentatively TRBD2 (6 bases). The source of this sequence is a donor at least 40 years old with multiple myeloma. The CDR3 bases are TGCGCCAGCAGCCCCTCGGGAGCGAACACCGGGGAGCTGTTTTTT. It codes for CASSPSGANTGELFF.